The entry below gives a single T cell receptor (beta chain) sequence along with its context. The source of the sample is a study of sequential checkpoint blockade in melanoma. The CDR3 runs 16 residues. Germline CDR1 is KGHSH and CDR2 is LQKENI. V gave up 0 bases and J gave up 8 bases; unmatched junction bases: 3. Treatment meaning: randomized to nivolumab then ipilimumab (arm A) or the reverse (arm B). Some clones are missing from TCRdb's copy, which holds only in-frame ones; the method was immunoSEQ multiplex PCR. This table holds under 20,000 clones, over 60% found once. The sample consisted of tumor tissue (inferred from file names), taken from a patient given nivolumab and ipilimumab in sequence. The J gene is TRBJ2-1, the V gene TRBV18; 14 positions agree with TRBD2. The TCR was taken from a human donor with melanoma. The CDR3 DNA reads TGTGCCAGCTCACCACCGACTAGCGGGGGGGCCGATGAGCAGTTCTTC. Encoded protein: CASSPPTSGGADEQFF.